These T cell receptor beta chains were read from a single sample in a study of chemoradiotherapy in HPV16-positive cancers. Assay: immunoSEQ multiplex PCR; the TCRdb copy retains only in-frame clones and omits some. Seen here are 30,000 or so clones, around 89% observed once, and the top ten hold 2.5% to 3.5%. The input for sequencing was blood, taken from a patient who underwent chemoradiotherapy. The origin of the receptors is a human donor with HPV-associated anogenital cancer. The CDR3 runs from the conserved cysteine through the conserved F or W. A D gene is named only where the DNA matches it firmly. The size of a clone is reported for some rows only, either as once, few or many, or as a class for expanded clones.

>TRBJ2-7|TRBD2|.|TRBV11-3
TGTGCCAGCAGCTTCCCGGGGGGGCCCAACGAGCAGTACTTC
CASSFPGGPNEQYF
>TRBJ1-3|TRBD1|.|TRBV4-2
TGTGCCAGCAGCCGTAGGAGACAGGGAGCCCCGGGGGCTGGAAACACCATATATTTT
CASSRRRQGAPGAGNTIYF
>TRBJ2-2|TRBD2|few|TRBV6-1
TGTGCCAGCAGTGAAGTTCTAGCGGGAGGGCTGGCCGGGGAGCTGTTTTTT
CASSEVLAGGLAGELFF
>TRBJ1-1|.|.|TRBV7-3
TGTGCCAGCAGCTTGGGCCCGGGAGGAACTGAAGCTTTCTTT
CASSLGPGGTEAFF
>TRBJ2-3|.|.|TRBV7-2
TGTGCCAGCAGCTTTATCGGGGGACGAAAGACAGATACGCAGTATTTT
CASSFIGGRKTDTQYF
>TRBJ2-2|.|.|TRBV7-2
TGTGCCAGCAGCGCCTATAGCCTAGCGAACACCGGGGAGCTGTTTTTT
CASSAYSLANTGELFF
>TRBJ2-6|.|.|TRBV27
TGTGCCAGCACCCCTCAATGGGTTAGTGGGGCCAACGTCCTGACTTTC
CASTPQWVSGANVLTF
>TRBJ2-6|.|.|TRBV7-9
TGTGCCAGCAGCTTAATAACAGGGAGTCCTGCTGGGGCCAACGTCCTGACTTTC
CASSLITGSPAGANVLTF
>TRBJ2-7|.|.|TRBV20-1
TGCAGTGCTAACAGTATCGAGCAGTACTTC
CSANSIEQYF
>TRBJ1-5|.|.|TRBV6-1
TGTGCCAGCAGTGAAAGAGGATGGGCCGGAGGCCAGCCCCAGCATTTT
CASSERGWAGGQPQHF
>TRBJ1-3|.|.|TRBV29-1
TGCAGCCTTCCCCCTCGGGCTTGGATCCTCTCTGGAAACACCATATATTTT
CSLPPRAWILSGNTIYF
>TRBJ2-2|.|.|TRBV9
TGTGCCAGCAGCGTAGTTGGGGAACCCGGGGAGCTGTTTTTT
CASSVVGEPGELFF
>TRBJ2-7|TRBD1|.|TRBV5-6
TGTGCCAGCAGCTTGGGGACAGGGGTCTCCTACGAGCAGTACTTC
CASSLGTGVSYEQYF